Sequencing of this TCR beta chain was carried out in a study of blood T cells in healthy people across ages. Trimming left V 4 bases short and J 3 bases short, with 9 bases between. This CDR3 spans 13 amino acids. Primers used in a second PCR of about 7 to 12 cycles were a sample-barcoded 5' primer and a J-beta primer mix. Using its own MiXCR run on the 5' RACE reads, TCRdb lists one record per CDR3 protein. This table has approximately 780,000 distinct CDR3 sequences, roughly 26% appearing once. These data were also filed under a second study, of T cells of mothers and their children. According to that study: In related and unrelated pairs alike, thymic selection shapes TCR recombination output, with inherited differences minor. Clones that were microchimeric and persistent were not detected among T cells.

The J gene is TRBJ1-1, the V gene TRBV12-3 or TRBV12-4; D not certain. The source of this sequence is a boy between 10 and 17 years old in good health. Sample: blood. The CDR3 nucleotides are TGTGCCAGCAGTTCCGGGGAACACACTGAAGCTTTCTTT. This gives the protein CASSSGEHTEAFF.